This T cell receptor beta chain was profiled in a study of response to subunit inactivated influenza vaccine. General study points: Every seasonal influenza vaccination brings in few new T cells, the authors suggested.

Worth noting for this clonotype: The antigen is unknown.

Via MiXCR, TCRdb re-called the RT-PCR reads, giving one row per CDR3 protein. The data show 530,000 or so distinct CDR3 sequences, approximately 12% seen once. Specimen: PBMCs from blood, collected on the day of vaccination. The sequence derives from a man aged 45-60 years who received an inactivated influenza vaccine.

The CDR3 here is CASSPTPPGQGISPLHF. In DNA form, the CDR3 reads TGTGCCAGCAGCCCAACCCCCCCGGGACAGGGGATTTCACCCCTCCACTTT. The chain combines TRBV6-1 with TRBJ1-6; TRBD1 matches at 10 bases. The V and J ends lost 6 bases and 9 bases, in that order; junction bases with no gene match: 14. Germline CDR1 is MNHNS and CDR2 is SASEGT. This CDR3 comprises 17 residues.